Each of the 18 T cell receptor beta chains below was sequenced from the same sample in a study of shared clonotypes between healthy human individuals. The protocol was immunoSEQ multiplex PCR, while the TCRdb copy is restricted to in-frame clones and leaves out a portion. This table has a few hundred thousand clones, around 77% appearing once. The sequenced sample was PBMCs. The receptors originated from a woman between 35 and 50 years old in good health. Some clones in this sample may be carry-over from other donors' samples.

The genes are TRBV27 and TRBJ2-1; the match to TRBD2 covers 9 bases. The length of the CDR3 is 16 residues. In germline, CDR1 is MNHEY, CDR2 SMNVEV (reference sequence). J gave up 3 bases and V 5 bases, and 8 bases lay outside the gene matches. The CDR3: CASSPSLAGLYNEQFF. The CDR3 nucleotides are TGTGCCAGCAGTCCAAGCCTAGCGGGACTCTACAATGAGCAGTTCTTC.

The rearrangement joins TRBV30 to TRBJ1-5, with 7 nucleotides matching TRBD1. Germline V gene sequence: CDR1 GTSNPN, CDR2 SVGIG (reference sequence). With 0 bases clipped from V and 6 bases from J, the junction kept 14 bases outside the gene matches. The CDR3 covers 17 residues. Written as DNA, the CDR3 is TGTGCCTGGAGTGTAAGGGAGGTCCGACAGGGTGGTCAGCCCCAGCATTTT. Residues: CAWSVREVRQGGQPQHF.

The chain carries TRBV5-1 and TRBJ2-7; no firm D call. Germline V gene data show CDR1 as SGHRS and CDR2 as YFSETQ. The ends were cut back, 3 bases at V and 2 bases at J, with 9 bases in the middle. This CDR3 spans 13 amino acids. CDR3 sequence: CASSYGFAYEQYF. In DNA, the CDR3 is TGCGCCAGCAGCTACGGGTTTGCCTACGAGCAGTACTTC.

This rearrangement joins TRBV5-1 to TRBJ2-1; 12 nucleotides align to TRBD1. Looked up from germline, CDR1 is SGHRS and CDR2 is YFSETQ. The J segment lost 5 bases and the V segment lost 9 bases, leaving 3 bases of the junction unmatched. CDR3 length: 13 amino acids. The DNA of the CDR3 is TGCGCCACGGGACAGGGGGCTAACAATGAGCAGTTCTTC. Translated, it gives CATGQGANNEQFF. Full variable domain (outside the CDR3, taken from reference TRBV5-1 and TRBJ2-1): KAGVTQTPRYLIKTRGQQVTLSCSPISGHRSVSWYQQTPGQGLQFLFEYFSETQRNKGNFPGRFSGRQFSNSRSEMNVSTLELGDSALYLCATGQGANNEQFFGPGTRLTVL.

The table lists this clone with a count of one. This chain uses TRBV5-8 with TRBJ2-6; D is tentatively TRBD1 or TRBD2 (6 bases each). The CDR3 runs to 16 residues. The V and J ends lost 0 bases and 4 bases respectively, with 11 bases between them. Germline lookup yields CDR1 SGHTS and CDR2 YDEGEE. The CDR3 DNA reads TGTGCCAGCAGCTTGGCGGGGGCATCCGGGGCCAACGTCCTGACTTTC. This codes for CASSLAGASGANVLTF.

CDR3 in amino acids: CASSLGGLAGNSGEQFF. For the CDR3, the DNA is TGTGCCAGCAGCTTGGGGGGTCTAGCGGGAAATTCGGGTGAGCAGTTCTTC. This chain joins TRBV5-4 and TRBJ2-1; 9 positions match TRBD2. V lost 0 bases to trimming and J lost 9 bases; unmatched junction nucleotides: 13. Germline loops: CDR1 SGHNT, CDR2 YYREEE (reference sequence). The CDR3 is made up of 17 amino acids.

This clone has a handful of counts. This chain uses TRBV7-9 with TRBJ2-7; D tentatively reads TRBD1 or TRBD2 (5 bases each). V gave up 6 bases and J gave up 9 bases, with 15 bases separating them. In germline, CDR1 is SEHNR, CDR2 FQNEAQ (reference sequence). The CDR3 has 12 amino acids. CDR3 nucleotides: TGTGCCAGCAGTGTAGCAGGTGGGGGGCAGTACTTC. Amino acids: CASSVAGGGQYF.

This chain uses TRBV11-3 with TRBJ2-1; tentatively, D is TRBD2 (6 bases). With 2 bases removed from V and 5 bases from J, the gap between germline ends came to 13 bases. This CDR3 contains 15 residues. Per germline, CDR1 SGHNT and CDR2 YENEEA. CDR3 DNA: TGTGCCAGCAGCTTATACGGGACTCCCGACAATGAGCAGTTCTTC. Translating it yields CASSLYGTPDNEQFF.

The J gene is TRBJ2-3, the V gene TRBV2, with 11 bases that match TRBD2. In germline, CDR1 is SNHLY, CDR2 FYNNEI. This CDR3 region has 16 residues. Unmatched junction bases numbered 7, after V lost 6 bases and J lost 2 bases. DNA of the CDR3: TGTGCCAGCAGGATAGGGACTAGCGGATTCACAGATACGCAGTATTTT. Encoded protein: CASRIGTSGFTDTQYF.

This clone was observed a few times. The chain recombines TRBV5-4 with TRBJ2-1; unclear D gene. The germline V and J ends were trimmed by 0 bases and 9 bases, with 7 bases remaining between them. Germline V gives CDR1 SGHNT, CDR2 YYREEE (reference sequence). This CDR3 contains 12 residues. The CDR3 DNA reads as TGTGCCAGCAGCTTGGGACGAGGTGAGCAGTTCTTC. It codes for CASSLGRGEQFF.

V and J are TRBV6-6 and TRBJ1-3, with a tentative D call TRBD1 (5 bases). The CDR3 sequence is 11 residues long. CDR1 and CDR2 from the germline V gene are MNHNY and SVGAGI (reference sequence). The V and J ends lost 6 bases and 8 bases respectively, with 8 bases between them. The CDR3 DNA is TGTGCCAGCAGCCCAGGGTACACCATATATTTT. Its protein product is CASSPGYTIYF.

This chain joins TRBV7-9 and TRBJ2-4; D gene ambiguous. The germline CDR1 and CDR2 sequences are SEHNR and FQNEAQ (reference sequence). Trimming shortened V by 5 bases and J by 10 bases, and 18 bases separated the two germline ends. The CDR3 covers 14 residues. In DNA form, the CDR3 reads TGTGCCAGCAGCGAAGCCAACCGGGTCCAAATTCAGTACTTC. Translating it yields CASSEANRVQIQYF.

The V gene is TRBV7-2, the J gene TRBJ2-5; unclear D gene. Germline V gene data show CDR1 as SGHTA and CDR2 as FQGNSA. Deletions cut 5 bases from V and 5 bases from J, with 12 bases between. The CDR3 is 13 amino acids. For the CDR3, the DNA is TGTGCCAGCAGCAGGTACACCTGGGAGACCCAGTACTTC. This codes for CASSRYTWETQYF.

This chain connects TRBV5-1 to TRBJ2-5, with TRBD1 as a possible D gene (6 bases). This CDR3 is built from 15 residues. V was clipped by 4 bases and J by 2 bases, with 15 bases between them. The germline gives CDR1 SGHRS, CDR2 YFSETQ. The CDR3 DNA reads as TGCGCCAGCAGCCTTTTGACAGGCCCTCAAGAGACCCAGTACTTC. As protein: CASSLLTGPQETQYF.

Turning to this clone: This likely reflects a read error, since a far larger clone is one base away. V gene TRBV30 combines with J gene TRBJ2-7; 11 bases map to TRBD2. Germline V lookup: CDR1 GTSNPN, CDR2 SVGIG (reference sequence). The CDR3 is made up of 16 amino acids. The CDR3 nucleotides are TGTGCCTGGAGTCTTTTAGCGGGAGGGCCCTCCGACGAGCAGTACTTC. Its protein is CAWSLLAGGPSDEQYF.

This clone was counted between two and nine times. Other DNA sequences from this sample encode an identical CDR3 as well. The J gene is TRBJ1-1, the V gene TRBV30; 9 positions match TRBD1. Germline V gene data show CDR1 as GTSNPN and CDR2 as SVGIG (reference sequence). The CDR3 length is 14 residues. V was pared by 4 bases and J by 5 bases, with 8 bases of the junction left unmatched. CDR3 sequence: CAWNTGTGNTEAFF. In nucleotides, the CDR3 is TGTGCCTGGAACACCGGGACAGGGAATACTGAAGCTTTCTTT.

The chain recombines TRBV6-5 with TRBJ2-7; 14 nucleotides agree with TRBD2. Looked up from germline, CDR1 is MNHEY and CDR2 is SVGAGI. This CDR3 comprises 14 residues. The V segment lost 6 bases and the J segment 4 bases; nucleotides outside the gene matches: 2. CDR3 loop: CASSRTSGRYEQYF. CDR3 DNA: TGTGCCAGCAGCCGGACTAGCGGGAGGTACGAGCAGTACTTC.

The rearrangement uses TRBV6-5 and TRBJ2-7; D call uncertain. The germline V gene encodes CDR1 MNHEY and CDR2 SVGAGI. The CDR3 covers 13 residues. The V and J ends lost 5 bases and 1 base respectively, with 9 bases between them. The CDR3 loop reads CASSPGLSYEQYF. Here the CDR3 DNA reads TGTGCCAGCAGTCCCGGGCTTTCCTACGAGCAGTACTTC.